This T cell receptor (beta chain) came from a study of T cells after yellow fever vaccination. TCRdb independently ran MiXCR on the 5' RACE reads; one entry per CDR3 protein. This sample yields about 330,000 distinct CDR3 sequences, of which around 6.8% are seen a single time; 15% to 20% belongs to the top ten. This clonotype was observed many times. Between the trimmed V and J ends, which lost 4 bases and 5 bases, there was a span of 14 bases. This CDR3 comprises 14 residues. Germline V gene data show CDR1 as SGHVS and CDR2 as FQNEAQ. This receptor was identified in a man younger than 30 who received the YFV17D yellow fever vaccine. The V gene is TRBV7-8, the J gene TRBJ2-5, with a tentative D call TRBD2 (6 bases). The specimen was PBMCs, collected approximately 47 days after the first yellow fever vaccination. CDR3 in DNA: TGTGCCAGCAGCTGGGGGGACCTGCGGGAGACCCAGTACTTC. This sequence encodes CASSWGDLRETQYF.